This T cell receptor (beta chain) was observed in a study of neoadjuvant nivolumab and ipilimumab in lung cancer. Across the study: Nivolumab 3 mg/kg was given days 1, 15 and 29, plus ipilimumab 1 mg/kg day 1 in combination.

On this clone: Its antigen is unknown.

The CDR3 runs to 12 residues. With V trimmed by 11 bases and J by 2 bases, 2 bases remained unmatched. Germline CDR1 reads SNHLY; CDR2 reads FYNNEI. Study-wide results and limits: Pretherapy blood TCR richness correlated positively with resected tumor richness. Only two of four nivolumab-treated tumors gained richness and clonality by surgery. A small number of samples were TCR sequenced.

Method: immunoSEQ multiplex PCR; TCRdb's copy keeps in-frame clones and lacks some. The sample has about 26,000 clones; over 80% are singletons. This sample comprised peripheral blood, obtained before neoadjuvant nivolumab, alone or with ipilimumab. The receptor comes from an adult with non-small cell lung cancer. The chain combines TRBV2 with TRBJ2-3, with TRBD2 identical over 9 bases. The CDR3 region is CACGGDTDTQYF. The CDR3 DNA reads as TGTGCCTGCGGGGGGGACACAGATACGCAGTATTTT.